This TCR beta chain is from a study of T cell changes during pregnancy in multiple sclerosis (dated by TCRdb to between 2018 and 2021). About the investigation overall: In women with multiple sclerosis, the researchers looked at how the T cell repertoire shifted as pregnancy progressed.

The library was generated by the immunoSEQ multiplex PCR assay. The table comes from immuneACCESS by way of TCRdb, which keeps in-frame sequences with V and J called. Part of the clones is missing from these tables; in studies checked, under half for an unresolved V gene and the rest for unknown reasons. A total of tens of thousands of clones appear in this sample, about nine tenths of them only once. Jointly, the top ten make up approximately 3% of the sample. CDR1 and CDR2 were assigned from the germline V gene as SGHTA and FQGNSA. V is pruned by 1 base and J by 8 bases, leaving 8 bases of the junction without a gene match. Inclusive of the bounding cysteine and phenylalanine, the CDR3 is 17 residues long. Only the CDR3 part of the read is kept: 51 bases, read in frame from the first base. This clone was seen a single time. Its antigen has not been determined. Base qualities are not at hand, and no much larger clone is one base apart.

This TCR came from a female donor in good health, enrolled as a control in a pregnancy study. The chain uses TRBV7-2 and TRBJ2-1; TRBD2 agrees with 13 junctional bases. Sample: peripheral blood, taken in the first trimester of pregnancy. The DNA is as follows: TGTGCCAGCAGCTTAGGACGGACTAGCGGGAGACAAGATGAGCAGTTCTTC. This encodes CASSLGRTSGRQDEQFF. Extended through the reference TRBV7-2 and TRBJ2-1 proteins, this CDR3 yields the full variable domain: GAGVSQSPSNKVTEKGKDVELRCDPISGHTALYWYRQSLGQGLEFLIYFQGNSAPDKSGLPSDRFSAERTGGSVSTLTIQRTQQEDSAVYLCASSLGRTSGRQDEQFFGPGTRLTVL.